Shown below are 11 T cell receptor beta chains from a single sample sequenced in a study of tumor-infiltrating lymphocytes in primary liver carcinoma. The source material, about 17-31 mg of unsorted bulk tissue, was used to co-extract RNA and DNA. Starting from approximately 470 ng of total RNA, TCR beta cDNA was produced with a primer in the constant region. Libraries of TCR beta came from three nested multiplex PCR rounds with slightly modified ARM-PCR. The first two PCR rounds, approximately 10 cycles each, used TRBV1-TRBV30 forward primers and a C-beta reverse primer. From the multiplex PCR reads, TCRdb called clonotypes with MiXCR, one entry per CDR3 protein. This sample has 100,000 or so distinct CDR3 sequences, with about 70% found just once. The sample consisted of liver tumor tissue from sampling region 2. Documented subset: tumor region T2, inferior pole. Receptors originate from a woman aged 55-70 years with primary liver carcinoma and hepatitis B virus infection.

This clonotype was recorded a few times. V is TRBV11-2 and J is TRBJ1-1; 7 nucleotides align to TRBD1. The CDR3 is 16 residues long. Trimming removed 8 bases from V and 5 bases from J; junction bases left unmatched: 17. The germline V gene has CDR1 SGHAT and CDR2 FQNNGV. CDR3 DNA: TGTGCCAGCTGTTCAGGGGGGGGCGCGGGAAAAACTGAAGCTTTCTTT. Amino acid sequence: CASCSGGGAGKTEAFF.

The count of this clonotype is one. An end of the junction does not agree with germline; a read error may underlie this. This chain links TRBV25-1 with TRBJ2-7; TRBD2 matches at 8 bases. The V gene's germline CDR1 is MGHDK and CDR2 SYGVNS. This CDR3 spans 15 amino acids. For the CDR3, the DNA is TGTGCCAGCAGTGAATCGGGAGGGAATACCTACGAGCACTACTTC. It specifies CASSESGGNTYEHYF.

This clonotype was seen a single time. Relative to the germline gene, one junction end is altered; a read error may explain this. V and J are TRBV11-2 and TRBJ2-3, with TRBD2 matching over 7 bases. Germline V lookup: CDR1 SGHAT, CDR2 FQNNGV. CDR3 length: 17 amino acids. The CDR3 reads CASSLGGLTYTSDTQNF. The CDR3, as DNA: TGTGCCAGCAGCTTAGGGGGACTAACGTACACTTCAGACACGCAGAATTTT.

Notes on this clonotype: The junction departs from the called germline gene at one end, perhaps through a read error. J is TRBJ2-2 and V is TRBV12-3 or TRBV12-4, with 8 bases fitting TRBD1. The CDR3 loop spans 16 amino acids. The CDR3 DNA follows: TGTGCCAGCAGTTCCCGTGACAGGGGATGGACCGGGGACCTGTTTTTT. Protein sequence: CASSSRDRGWTGDLFF.

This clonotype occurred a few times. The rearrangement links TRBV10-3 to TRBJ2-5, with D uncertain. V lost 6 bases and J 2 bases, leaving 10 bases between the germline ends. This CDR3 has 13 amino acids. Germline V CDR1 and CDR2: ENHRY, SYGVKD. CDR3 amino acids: CAIRQDVQETQYF. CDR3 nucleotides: TGTGCCATCAGGCAGGATGTTCAAGAGACCCAGTACTTC.

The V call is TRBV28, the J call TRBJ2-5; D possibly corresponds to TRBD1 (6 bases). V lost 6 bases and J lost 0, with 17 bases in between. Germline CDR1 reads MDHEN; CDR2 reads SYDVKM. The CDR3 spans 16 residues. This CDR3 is CASSPNREPNQETQYF. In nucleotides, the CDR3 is TGTGCCAGCAGCCCCAACAGGGAGCCTAACCAAGAGACCCAGTACTTC.

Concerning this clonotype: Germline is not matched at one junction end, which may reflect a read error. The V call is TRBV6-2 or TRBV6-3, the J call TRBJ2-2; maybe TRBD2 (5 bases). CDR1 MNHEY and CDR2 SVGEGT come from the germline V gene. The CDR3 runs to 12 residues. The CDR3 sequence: CAGLTLAGELSF. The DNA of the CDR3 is TGTGCCGGATTGACGCTGGCCGGGGAGCTGTCTTTT.

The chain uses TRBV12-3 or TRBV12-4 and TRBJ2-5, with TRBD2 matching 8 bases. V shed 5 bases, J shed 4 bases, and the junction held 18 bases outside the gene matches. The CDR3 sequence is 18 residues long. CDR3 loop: CASSPPKAGVGRTETQYF. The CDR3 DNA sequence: TGTGCCAGCAGTCCCCCTAAAGCGGGGGTCGGGAGAACAGAGACCCAGTACTTC.

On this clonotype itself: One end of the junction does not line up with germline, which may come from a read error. In DNA form, the CDR3 reads TGTGCCGGCAGCCAACATTCGGGGACTAGCATCTACCAGCAGTACTTC. It encodes CAGSQHSGTSIYQQYF. The chain couples TRBV11-2 to TRBJ2-7, with 9 bases matching TRBD2. This CDR3 has 16 amino acids. Per the germline V gene, CDR1 is SGHAT and CDR2 is FQNNGV.

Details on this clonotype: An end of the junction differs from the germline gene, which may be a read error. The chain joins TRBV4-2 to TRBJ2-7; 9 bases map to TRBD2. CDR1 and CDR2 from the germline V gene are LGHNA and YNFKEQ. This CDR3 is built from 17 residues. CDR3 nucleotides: TGTGCCAGCAACCAAGTAATGACTAGCGGTAAGCCCTACGAGCAGTACTTC. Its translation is CASNQVMTSGKPYEQYF.

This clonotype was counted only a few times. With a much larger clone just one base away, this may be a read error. The CDR3 loop reads CASSLIDSIYGYTF. The CDR3 nucleotides are TGTGCCAGCAGCCTTATAGACAGCATCTATGGCTACACCTTC. The chain combines TRBV11-1 with TRBJ1-2, with D maybe TRBD1 (5 bases). Germline V lookup: CDR1 SGHAT, CDR2 FQDESV (reference sequence). This CDR3 has 14 residues. V shed 5 bases and J shed 4 bases, with 14 bases lying between them.